This is a list of T cell receptor beta chains from one sample in a study of Graves' ophthalmopathy and Graves' hyperthyroidism. TCRdb itself ran the multiplex PCR reads through MiXCR, one entry per CDR3 protein. This table holds 200,000 to 250,000 distinct CDR3 sequences, around a fifth found once. The material sequenced was peripheral blood. Receptors originate from a woman between 45 and 65 years old with Graves' ophthalmopathy. CDR3s include the opening cysteine and the closing phenylalanine or tryptophan. The order of the fields is V gene, J gene, CDR3 protein.

TRBV12-3/TRBV12-4	TRBJ1-2	CASSTTGGPVSGGYTF
TRBV7-3	TRBJ2-2	CASSAGTGELFF
TRBV6-1	TRBJ1-1	CASTPPGRTEAFF
TRBV2	TRBJ2-4	CASVLRSENIQYF
TRBV12-5	TRBJ1-1	CASGLVLSGQGATEAFF
TRBV5-5	TRBJ1-2	CASSLALGGERGYTF
TRBV7-8	TRBJ2-3	CASSFQDTQYF
TRBV27	TRBJ2-1	CASGQGGDEQFF
TRBV29-1	TRBJ2-4	CSVRLAGGPGDIQYF
TRBV29-1	TRBJ1-1	CSVEQDTEAFF
TRBV9	TRBJ2-3	CASSRQVTSTDTQYF
TRBV6-1	TRBJ1-6	CASSRDYDSNSPLHF
TRBV5-4	TRBJ2-2	CASSSATGTGFTGELFF
TRBV19	TRBJ2-5	CATRDRGQTQYF
TRBV20-1	TRBJ2-7	CSASFSGRGNYEQYF
TRBV28	TRBJ2-7	CASSEGNDYEQYF
TRBV20-1	TRBJ2-7	CSARPESGASYEQYF
TRBV5-5	TRBJ1-1	CASSLYGQNTEAFF
TRBV7-2	TRBJ2-7	CASSLANTALRDEQYF
TRBV28	TRBJ1-5	CASSAYGVTGNQPQHF
TRBV12-3/TRBV12-4	TRBJ1-5	CASRSGTGSYQPQHF
TRBV7-7	TRBJ2-5	CASSLARTGRETQYF
TRBV28	TRBJ2-5	CASSRSGAETQYF
TRBV2	TRBJ2-7	CASSTLGLPYEQYF
TRBV29-1	TRBJ1-1	CSVGYMNTEAFF
TRBV18	TRBJ2-7	CASSELHGSPHYEQYF
TRBV12-5	TRBJ2-7	CASGLVPTVRAYEQYF
TRBV7-2	TRBJ1-2	CASSLARDRVNYGYTF
TRBV10-1	TRBJ2-7	CATPATSTYEQYF
TRBV11-3	TRBJ2-5	CASSLDLIGRGQETQYF
TRBV20-1	TRBJ1-1	CSAAMKQGFEAFF
TRBV11-2	TRBJ2-7	CASSLTDRARYEQYF
TRBV30	TRBJ1-1	CAWSVRSRGTEAFF
TRBV29-1	TRBJ2-7	CSVESGDEQYF
TRBV7-9	TRBJ1-5	CASSRDGRDNQPQHF
TRBV11-2	TRBJ2-7	CASSSERLVLDEQYF
TRBV28	TRBJ2-2	CASSLRLANTGELFF
TRBV19	TRBJ2-7	CASSDTATRGYEQYF
TRBV6-2/TRBV6-3	TRBJ1-5	CASSYVGRGQPQHF
TRBV20-1	TRBJ2-7	CSAREGGWAYEQYF
TRBV2	TRBJ2-3	CASREAGVTDTQYF
TRBV12-3/TRBV12-4	TRBJ2-2	CASTWGPNTGELFF
TRBV5-1	TRBJ2-7	CASSLGQGGSEQYF
TRBV28	TRBJ2-7	CASTPPLGGDEQYF
TRBV11-2	TRBJ2-5	CASTSRRASSWQETQYF